These 2 T cell receptor beta chains originate from one sample sequenced in a study of cytomegalovirus exposure and HLA in healthy donors. This PCR relied on a set of 60 Vbeta primers and 13 Jbeta primers. Sequenced by immunoSEQ multiplex PCR; TCRdb stores in-frame clones only, minus some. The sample carries 200,000 to 250,000 clones, approximately 79% recorded once. The sequenced material came from PBMCs. Receptor source: a man in his forties or fifties in good health and CMV-seronegative.

The chain links TRBV30 to TRBJ2-3; the D gene is possibly TRBD2 (6 bases). The CDR3 contains 14 residues. V was pared by 0 bases and J by 3 bases, with 10 bases between. The V gene's germline CDR1 is GTSNPN and CDR2 SVGIG (reference sequence). The CDR3 bases are TGTGCCTGGAGTGTAGCACTAGCTACAGATACGCAGTATTTT. Translation gives CAWSVALATDTQYF.

The sample holds one count of this clone. The rearrangement uses TRBV18 and TRBJ1-2; tentative D call: TRBD1 (6 bases). CDR3 length equals 15 residues. CDR1 KGHSH and CDR2 LQKENI come from the germline V gene. Between the trimmed V and J ends, which lost 0 bases and 3 bases, there was a span of 11 bases. CDR3 loop: CASSPPDSIYYGYTF. The DNA of the CDR3 is TGTGCCAGCTCACCACCGGACAGTATTTACTATGGCTACACCTTC.